Reported below is one T cell receptor (beta chain). Its target is unknown. The data belong to a study of cytotoxic CD8 clonotypes in ibrutinib-treated CLL. Using immunoSEQ multiplex PCR, the repertoire was profiled, and TCRdb retains in-frame clones only, with some absent. In the table there are 150,000 to 200,000 clones, around nine tenths of which are singletons. Study-wide results and limits: At baseline, clonality was higher than in age-matched healthy donors and correlated with CD8+ counts. At progression, clonality fell back toward baseline after rising at ibrutinib response.

With 5 bases clipped from V and 6 bases from J, the junction kept 12 bases outside the gene matches. This CDR3 is 17 amino acids long. CDR1 and CDR2 (germline): KGHSH, LQKENI. The TCR was taken from a human donor with chronic lymphocytic leukemia. The chain joins TRBV18 to TRBJ2-2; 10 bases fit TRBD2. Material: PBMCs, obtained at disease progression, from a patient treated with ibrutinib. DNA for the CDR3: TGTGCCAGCTCAAAAACTAGCGGGACTGTGACCTCCGGGGAGCTGTTTTTT. It encodes CASSKTSGTVTSGELFF. Full variable domain (missing parts from reference TRBV18 and TRBJ2-2): NAGVMQNPRHLVRRRGQEARLRCSPMKGHSHVYWYRQLPEEGLKFMVYLQKENIIDESGMPKERFSAEFPKEGPSILRIQQVVRGDSAAYFCASSKTSGTVTSGELFFGEGSRLTVL.